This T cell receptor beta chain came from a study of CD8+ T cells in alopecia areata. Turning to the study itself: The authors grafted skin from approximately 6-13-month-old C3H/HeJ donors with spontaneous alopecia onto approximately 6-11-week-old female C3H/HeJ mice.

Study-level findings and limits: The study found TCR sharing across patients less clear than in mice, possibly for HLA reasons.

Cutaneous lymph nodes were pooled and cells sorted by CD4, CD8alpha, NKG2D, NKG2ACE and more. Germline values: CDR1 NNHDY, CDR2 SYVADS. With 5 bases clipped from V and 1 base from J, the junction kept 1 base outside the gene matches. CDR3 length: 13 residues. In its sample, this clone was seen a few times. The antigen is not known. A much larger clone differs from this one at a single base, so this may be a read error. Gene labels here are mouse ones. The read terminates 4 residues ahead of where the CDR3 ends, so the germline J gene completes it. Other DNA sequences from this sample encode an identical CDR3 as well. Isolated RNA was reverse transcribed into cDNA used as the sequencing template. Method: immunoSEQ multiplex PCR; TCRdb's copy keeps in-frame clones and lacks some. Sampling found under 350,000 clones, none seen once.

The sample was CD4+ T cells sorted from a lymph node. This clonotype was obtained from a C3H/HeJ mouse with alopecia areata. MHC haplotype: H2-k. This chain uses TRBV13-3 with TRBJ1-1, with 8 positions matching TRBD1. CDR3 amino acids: CASRGTGNTEVFF. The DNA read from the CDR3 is TGTGCCAGCAGGGGGACAGGGAACACA.